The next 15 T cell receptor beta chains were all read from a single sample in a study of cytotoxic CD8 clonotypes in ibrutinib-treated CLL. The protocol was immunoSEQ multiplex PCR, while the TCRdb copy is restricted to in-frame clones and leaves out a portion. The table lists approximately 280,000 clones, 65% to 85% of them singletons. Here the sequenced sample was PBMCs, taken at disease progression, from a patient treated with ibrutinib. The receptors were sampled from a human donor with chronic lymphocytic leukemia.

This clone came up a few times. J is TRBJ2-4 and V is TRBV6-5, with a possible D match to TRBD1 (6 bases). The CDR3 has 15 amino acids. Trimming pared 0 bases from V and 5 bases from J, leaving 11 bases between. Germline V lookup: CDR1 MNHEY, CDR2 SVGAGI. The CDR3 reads CASSYSWGRENIQYF. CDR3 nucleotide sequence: TGTGCCAGCAGTTACTCATGGGGGCGGGAAAACATTCAGTACTTC.

CDR3 protein: CASKSSGVSYEQYF. The CDR3 nucleotides read TGTGCCAGCAAGTCTAGCGGGGTATCCTACGAGCAGTACTTC. The chain couples TRBV2 to TRBJ2-7; 9 bases match TRBD2. The CDR3 has 14 amino acids. V trimming: 7 bases; J trimming: 1 base; junction bases outside the gene matches: 5. Germline V lookup: CDR1 SNHLY, CDR2 FYNNEI.

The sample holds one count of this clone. As DNA, the CDR3 is TGTGCCAGCAGTGGGCTGGGCAACACCAGAAAGAACTATGGCTACACCTTC. Protein sequence: CASSGLGNTRKNYGYTF. The chain is built from TRBV2 and TRBJ1-2; D is uncertain. The germline V gene encodes CDR1 SNHLY and CDR2 FYNNEI. This CDR3 has 17 residues. Trimming took off 4 bases at V and 2 bases at J, with 20 bases between the two ends.

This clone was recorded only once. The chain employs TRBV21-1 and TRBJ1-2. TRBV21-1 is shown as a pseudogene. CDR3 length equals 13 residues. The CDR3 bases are TGTGCCAGCATGAGGGCAGTAACCTATGGCTACACCTTC. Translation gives CASMRAVTYGYTF.

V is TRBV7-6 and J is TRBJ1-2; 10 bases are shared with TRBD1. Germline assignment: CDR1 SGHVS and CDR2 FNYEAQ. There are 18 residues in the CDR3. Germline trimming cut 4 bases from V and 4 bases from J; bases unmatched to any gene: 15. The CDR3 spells CASSSLPVGQGSAYGYTF. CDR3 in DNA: TGTGCCAGCAGCTCCTTGCCCGTGGGACAGGGGTCTGCCTATGGCTACACCTTC.

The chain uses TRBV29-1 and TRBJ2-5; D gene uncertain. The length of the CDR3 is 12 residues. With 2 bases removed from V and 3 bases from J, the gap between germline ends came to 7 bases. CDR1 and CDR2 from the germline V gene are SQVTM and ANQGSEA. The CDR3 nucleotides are TGCAGCGTTGAACTTGGAGAAGAGACCCAGTACTTC. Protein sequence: CSVELGEETQYF.

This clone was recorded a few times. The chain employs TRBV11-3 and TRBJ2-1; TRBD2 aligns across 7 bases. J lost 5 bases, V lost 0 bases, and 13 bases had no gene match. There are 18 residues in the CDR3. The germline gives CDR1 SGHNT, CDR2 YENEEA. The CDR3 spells CASSLDGYGGGPNNEQFF. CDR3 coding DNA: TGTGCCAGCAGCTTAGATGGGTACGGGGGAGGGCCCAACAATGAGCAGTTCTTC.

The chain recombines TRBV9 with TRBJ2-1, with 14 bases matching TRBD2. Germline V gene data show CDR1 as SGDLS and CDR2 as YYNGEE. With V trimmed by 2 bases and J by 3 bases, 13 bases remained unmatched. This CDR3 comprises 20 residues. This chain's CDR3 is CASSVPAPGTSGGVYNEQFF. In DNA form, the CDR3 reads TGTGCCAGCAGCGTCCCGGCCCCGGGGACTAGCGGGGGTGTCTACAATGAGCAGTTCTTC.

CDR3 nucleotides: TGTGCCAGCAGCCCCGGGTGGACTAGCAGATCAGATACGCAGTATTTT. It codes for CASSPGWTSRSDTQYF. V is TRBV11-3 and J is TRBJ2-3; TRBD2 agrees at 8 bases. Germline V gene data show CDR1 as SGHNT and CDR2 as YENEEA. V shed 5 bases and J 4 bases; nucleotides not matched to a gene: 11. The length of the CDR3 is 16 residues.

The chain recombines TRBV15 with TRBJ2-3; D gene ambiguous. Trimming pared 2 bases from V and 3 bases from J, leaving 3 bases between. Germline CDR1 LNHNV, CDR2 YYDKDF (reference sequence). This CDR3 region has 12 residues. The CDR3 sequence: CATSRITDTQYF. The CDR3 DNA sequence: TGTGCCACCAGCAGAATTACAGATACGCAGTATTTT.

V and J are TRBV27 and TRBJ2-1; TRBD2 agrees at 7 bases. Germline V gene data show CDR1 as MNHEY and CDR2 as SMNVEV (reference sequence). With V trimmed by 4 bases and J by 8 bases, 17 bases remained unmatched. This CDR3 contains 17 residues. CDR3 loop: CASSSPPGEGGGDEQFF. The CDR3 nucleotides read TGTGCCAGCAGTTCCCCCCCGGGGGAGGGAGGAGGGGATGAGCAGTTCTTC.

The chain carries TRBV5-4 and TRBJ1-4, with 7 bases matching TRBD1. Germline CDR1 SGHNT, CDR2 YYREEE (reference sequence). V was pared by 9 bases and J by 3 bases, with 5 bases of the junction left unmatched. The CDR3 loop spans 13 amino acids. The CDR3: CATKGASNEKLFF. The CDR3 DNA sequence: TGTGCCACCAAGGGGGCGTCTAATGAAAAACTGTTTTTT.

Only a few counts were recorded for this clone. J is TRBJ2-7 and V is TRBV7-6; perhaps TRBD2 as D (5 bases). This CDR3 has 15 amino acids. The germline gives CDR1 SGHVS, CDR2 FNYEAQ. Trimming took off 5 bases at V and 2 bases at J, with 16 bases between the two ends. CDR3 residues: CASSHPRTAPYEQYF. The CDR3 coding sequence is TGTGCCAGCAGCCACCCTCGGACTGCGCCCTACGAGCAGTACTTC.

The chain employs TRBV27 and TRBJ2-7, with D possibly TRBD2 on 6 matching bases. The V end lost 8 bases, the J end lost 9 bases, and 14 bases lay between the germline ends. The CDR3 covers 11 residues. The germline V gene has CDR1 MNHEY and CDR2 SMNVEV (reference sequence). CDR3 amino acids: CASGAGLVQYF. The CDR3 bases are TGTGCCAGCGGTGCGGGACTCGTGCAGTACTTC.

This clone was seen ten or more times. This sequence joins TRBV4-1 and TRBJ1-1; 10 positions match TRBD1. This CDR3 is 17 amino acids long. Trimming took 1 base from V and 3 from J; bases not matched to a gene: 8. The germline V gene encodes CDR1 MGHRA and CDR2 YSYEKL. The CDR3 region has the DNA TGCGCCAGCAGCCAAGTCTCCGGGACAGGGGCTTACACTGAAGCTTTCTTT. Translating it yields CASSQVSGTGAYTEAFF.